Each of the 15 T cell receptor delta chains below was sequenced from the same sample in a study of γδ T cells in repeated Plasmodium falciparum infection. TCRdb re-called the multiplex PCR reads through CATT. The sample yields more than 70,000 delta-chain clones, less than 1% seen once. Bulk repertoires came from Vgamma9/Vdelta2+ or Vdelta2-negative gammadelta T cells flow-sorted from PBMC. Material for sequencing was gamma-delta T cells from blood. These receptors originate from a pool of human donors (malaria-infected and uninfected, not separated).

This clone was counted only a few times. A far bigger clonotype differs at one base, so this is likely a read error. The V call is TRDV1, the J call TRDJ1; D is ambiguous. No J segment appears in TCRdb, so it was assigned here by matching the sequence to germline. The V gene's germline CDR1 is TSWWSYY and CDR2 QGS. This CDR3 is built from 13 residues. V was shortened by 3 bases and J by 5 bases, with 10 bases between the two germline ends. CDR3: CALGDYSEDKLIF. CDR3 nucleotides: TGTGCTCTTGGGGACTACTCAGAGGATAAACTCATCTTT.

This clone came up many times. The protein recorded in TCRdb matches a much larger clone and deviates from this DNA's translation at residue 5, suggesting a read error; the protein here is obtained by translating the DNA. The chain recombines TRDV2 with TRDJ3; 13 positions match TRDD3. This CDR3 has 21 amino acids. Germline assignment: CDR1 GEAIGNYY and CDR2 EKD. Trimming removed 3 bases from V and 1 base from J; junction bases left unmatched: 11. The DNA for the CDR3 is TGTGCCTGTGACGCCTTGTTTACTGGGGGATACGCGTCCTGGGACACCCGACAGATGTTTTTC. Its translation: CACDALFTGGYASWDTRQMFF.

Points on this clone: A much larger clone lies a single base off, so this may be a read error. Other DNA sequences of this sample code for an identical CDR3. The chain is built from TRDV1 and TRDJ1; the match to TRDD3 covers 12 bases. The CDR3 consists of 25 residues. Trimming cost V 2 bases and J 0 bases; bases outside gene matches: 28. From germline, CDR1 is TSWWSYY and CDR2 QGS. The CDR3 DNA sequence: TGTGCTCTTGGGGAAGTGACGGAGACGAAGACGTGTCCGAACTGGGGGATACTTCACACCGATAAACTCATCTTT. Its protein is CALGEVTETKTCPNWGILHTDKLIF.

This clone was picked up a small number of times. The protein TCRdb gives is from a much larger clone and does not agree with this DNA's translation at residue 7, likely a read error; the protein shown here comes from the DNA. V and J are TRDV1 and TRDJ1; 13 bases line up with TRDD3. No J gene is reported in TCRdb; it was inferred here by comparing the DNA with germline. CDR3 length: 24 amino acids. The germline V gene has CDR1 TSWWSYY and CDR2 QGS. V lost 0 bases to trimming and J lost 0 bases; unmatched junction nucleotides: 22. The CDR3 DNA is TGTGCTCTTGGGGAACTCTTGTCCTACGGCGGTACTGGGGGATACGCCAGGTACACCGATAAACTCATCTTT. Protein sequence: CALGELLSYGGTGGYARYTDKLIF.

Many counts were recorded for this clone. Since a far larger clone is one base different, this is likely a read error. The V and J genes are TRDV1 and TRDJ1; D may be TRDD2 (5 bases). V dropped 4 bases and J dropped 7 bases, with 10 bases sitting between them. This CDR3 is built from 12 residues. The germline V gene has CDR1 TSWWSYY and CDR2 QGS. CDR3 nucleotide sequence: TGTGCTCTTGGGGTGTTTCCTTTTAAACTCATCTTT. Translation gives CALGVFPFKLIF.

Regarding this clone: The TCRdb record carries a much larger clone's protein, which differs from this DNA's translation at residue 10; a read error is the likely cause, and the protein listed here is the DNA translation. The chain links TRDV1 to TRDJ1, with D perhaps being TRDD2 or TRDD3 (5 bases each). No J gene was available from TCRdb, and it was assigned here by a germline match of the DNA. V was shortened by 5 bases and J by 5 bases, with 27 bases between the two germline ends. This CDR3 has 18 residues. In germline, CDR1 is TSWWSYY, CDR2 QGS. The CDR3 region is CALGTLPGGVGWRDKLIF. The CDR3 region has the DNA TGTGCTCTTGGGACACTTCCGGGAGGTGTGGGATGGAGGGATAAACTCATCTTT.

The CDR3 loop reads CALGEPTFPYGVVLGDSSWDTRQMFF. The CDR3 DNA reads as TGTGCTCTTGGGGAACCTACTTTCCCCTACGGCGTGGTACTGGGGGATAGCTCCTGGGACACCCGACAGATGTTTTTC. This rearrangement joins TRDV1 to TRDJ3; TRDD3 matches at 11 bases. No J segment appears in TCRdb, so it was assigned here by matching the sequence to germline. This CDR3 region has 26 residues. V was pared by 1 base and J by 0 bases, with 23 bases of the junction left unmatched. Germline lookup yields CDR1 TSWWSYY and CDR2 QGS.

With regard to this clone: A far larger clone is only one base removed, so a read error is likely. The chain has TRDV1 and TRDJ1; D is perhaps TRDD3 (7 bases). TCRdb records no J gene; here it was assigned by comparing the DNA to germline. The CDR3 has 19 amino acids. Trimming pared 0 bases from V and 9 bases from J, leaving 29 bases between. The germline gives CDR1 TSWWSYY, CDR2 QGS. The CDR3 DNA is TGTGCTCTTGGGGAACTAATCCGAGCCCCTTCCCTGTACTGGGGAGAACTCATCTTT. Translated: CALGELIRAPSLYWGELIF.

This clone was recorded a few times. It is likely a read error: a sequence one base away is far more abundant. Other nucleotide sequences from this sample produce the same CDR3. This chain links TRDV1 with TRDJ1, with TRDD1 as a possible D gene (5 bases). There are 22 residues in the CDR3. V was pared by 6 bases and J by 0 bases, with 35 bases between. Germline CDR1 is TSWWSYY and CDR2 is QGS. Here the CDR3 DNA reads TGTGCTCTTGGTGAAATGAAGGCTCGAATGAGGAGATTTACCGGGTACACCGATAAACTCATCTTT. Its translation is CALGEMKARMRRFTGYTDKLIF.

This clone appeared many times. TCRdb attributes to this sequence the protein of a much larger clone, which differs from the DNA translation at residue 7; a read error is likely, and the protein displayed is translated from the DNA. This rearrangement joins TRDV3 to TRDJ1, with D tentatively TRDD2 (6 bases). The V gene lost 2 bases and the J gene lost 0 bases, with 22 bases spanning the gap. Germline lookup yields CDR1 TVYSNPD and CDR2 GDNSRS (reference sequence). The CDR3 contains 17 residues. The CDR3 nucleotides are TGTGCCTTTGTCGCTCAACCGGGTGCCTTCCACACCGATAAACTCATCTTT. Protein sequence: CAFVAQPGAFHTDKLIF.

There are many counts of this clone. The chain has TRDV2 and TRDJ1; the match to TRDD3 covers 9 bases. Germline V gives CDR1 GEAIGNYY, CDR2 EKD. CDR3 length: 14 residues. With 4 bases clipped from V and 2 bases from J, the junction kept 4 bases outside the gene matches. CDR3 sequence reads: CACDPLGETDKLIF. CDR3 coding DNA: TGTGCCTGTGATCCACTGGGGGAGACCGATAAACTCATCTTT.

With respect to this clone: The protein TCRdb lists belongs to a much larger clone and differs from this DNA's translation at residue 11, which points to a read error; the protein shown is made from the DNA. V gene TRDV1 combines with J gene TRDJ1; 7 bases are shared with TRDD2. With V trimmed by 7 bases and J by 8 bases, 22 bases remained unmatched. Germline loops: CDR1 TSWWSYY, CDR2 QGS. The CDR3 loop spans 17 amino acids. CDR3: CALVSYVDLLEDRKLIF. The CDR3 DNA is TGTGCTCTTGTTTCCTACGTTGACTTACTGGAGGATAGGAAACTCATCTTT.

Points on this clone: For this DNA, TCRdb reports the protein of a much larger clone, which diverges at residue 12, most likely from a read error; the protein presented here is translated directly from the DNA. The chain uses TRDV1 and TRDJ1, with 7 bases aligning to TRDD3. TCRdb offers no J gene call, so here the DNA was matched to germline to obtain one. Trimming cost V 7 bases and J 3 bases; bases outside gene matches: 20. The CDR3 covers 18 residues. Per the germline V gene, CDR1 is TSWWSYY and CDR2 is QGS. For the CDR3, the DNA is TGTGCTCTTGAAGATTCTCCGTCGGGCTGGGGGGAGGCCGATAAACTCATCTTT. This sequence encodes CALEDSPSGWGEADKLIF.

To note about this clone: This clone may be a read error of a much larger clone one base away. The chain couples TRDV1 to TRDJ1; 10 nucleotides align to TRDD3. The CDR3 totals 20 residues. V dropped 9 bases and J dropped 0; count of bases not matched to a gene: 22. Germline lookup yields CDR1 TSWWSYY and CDR2 QGS. The CDR3 region has the DNA TGTGCTCTCGAAAGGCCTTCTCAGTACTGGGGGATTGCGTACACCGATAAACTCATCTTT. It yields the protein CALERPSQYWGIAYTDKLIF.

About this clone itself: Only one base separates this from a far larger clonotype, so it likely reflects a read error. In the same sample, other DNA sequences code for this CDR3. This rearrangement joins TRDV2 to TRDJ1; 10 bases match TRDD3. No J gene is reported in TCRdb; it was inferred here by comparing the DNA with germline. This CDR3 has 15 residues. Germline loops: CDR1 GEAIGNYY, CDR2 EKD. CDR3: CACVELGDREDKLIF. The CDR3 coding sequence is TGTGCATGTGTCGAACTGGGGGATCGGGAGGATAAACTCATCTTT.